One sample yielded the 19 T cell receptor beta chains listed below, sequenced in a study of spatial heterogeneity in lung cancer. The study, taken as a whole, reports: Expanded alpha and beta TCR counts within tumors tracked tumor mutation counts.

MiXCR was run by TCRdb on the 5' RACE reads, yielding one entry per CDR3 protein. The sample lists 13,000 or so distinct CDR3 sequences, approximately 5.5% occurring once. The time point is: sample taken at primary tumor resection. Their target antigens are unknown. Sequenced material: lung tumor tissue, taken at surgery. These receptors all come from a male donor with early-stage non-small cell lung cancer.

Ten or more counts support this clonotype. CDR3 protein: CASSWTPNTEAFF. DNA for the CDR3: TGTGCCAGCAGTTGGACACCGAACACTGAAGCTTTCTTT. V is TRBV6-5 and J is TRBJ1-1; D possibly corresponds to TRBD1 (5 bases). Looked up from germline, CDR1 is MNHEY and CDR2 is SVGAGI. The CDR3 covers 13 residues. Trimming shortened V by 4 bases and J by 1 base, and 7 bases separated the two germline ends.

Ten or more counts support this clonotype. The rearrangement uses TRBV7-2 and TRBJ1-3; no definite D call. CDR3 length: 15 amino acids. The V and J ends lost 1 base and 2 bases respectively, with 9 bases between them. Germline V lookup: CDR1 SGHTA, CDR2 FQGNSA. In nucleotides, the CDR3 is TGTGCCAGCAGCTTAGACCTTGTTCCTGGAAACACCATATATTTT. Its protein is CASSLDLVPGNTIYF.

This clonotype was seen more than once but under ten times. CDR3 residues: CASSQLGDGYTF. In nucleotides, the CDR3 is TGTGCCAGCAGCCAACTTGGGGATGGCTACACCTTC. The rearrangement joins TRBV3-1 to TRBJ1-2; D uncertain. This CDR3 has 12 amino acids. Germline CDR1 reads LGHDT; CDR2 reads YNNKEL (reference sequence). The V end was cut by 2 bases, the J end by 6 bases, with 7 bases between.

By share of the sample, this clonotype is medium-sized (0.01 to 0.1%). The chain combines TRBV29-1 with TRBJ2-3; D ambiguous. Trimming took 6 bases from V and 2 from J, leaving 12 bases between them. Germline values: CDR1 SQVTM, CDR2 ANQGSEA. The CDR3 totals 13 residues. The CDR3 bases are TGCAGCGTGGTACCACGACCCACAGATACGCAGTATTTT. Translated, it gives CSVVPRPTDTQYF.

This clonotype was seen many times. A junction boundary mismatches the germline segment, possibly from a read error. The CDR3 DNA reads TGTGCCAGCACTCTCCAAGGTGGGGGCAAACAGCCCCAGCATTTT. Amino acids: CASTLQGGGKQPQHF. This chain uses TRBV2 with TRBJ1-5, with D possibly matching TRBD1 (6 bases). This CDR3 comprises 15 residues. Germline CDR1 and CDR2: SNHLY and FYNNEI.

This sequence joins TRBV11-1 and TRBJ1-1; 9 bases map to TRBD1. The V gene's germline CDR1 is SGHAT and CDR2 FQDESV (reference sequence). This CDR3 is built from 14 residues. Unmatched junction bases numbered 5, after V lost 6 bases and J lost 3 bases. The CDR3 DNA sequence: TGTGCCAGCAGAAGACAGGGGGAGGACACTGAAGCTTTCTTT. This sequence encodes CASRRQGEDTEAFF.

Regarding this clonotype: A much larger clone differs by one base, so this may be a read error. The CDR3 here is CASSDKETQYF. DNA for the CDR3: TGCGCCAGCAGCGACAAAGAGACCCAGTACTTC. V is TRBV5-1 and J is TRBJ2-5; D not resolved. Germline assignment: CDR1 SGHRS and CDR2 YFSETQ. V was pared by 4 bases and J by 3 bases, with 4 bases between. CDR3 length: 11 amino acids.

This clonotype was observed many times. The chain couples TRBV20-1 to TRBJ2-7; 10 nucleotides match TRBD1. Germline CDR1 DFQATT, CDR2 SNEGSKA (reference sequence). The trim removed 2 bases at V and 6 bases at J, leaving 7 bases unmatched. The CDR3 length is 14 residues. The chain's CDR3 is CSARSDRDRGEQYF. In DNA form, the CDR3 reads TGCAGTGCTAGATCGGACAGGGACAGGGGCGAGCAGTACTTC.

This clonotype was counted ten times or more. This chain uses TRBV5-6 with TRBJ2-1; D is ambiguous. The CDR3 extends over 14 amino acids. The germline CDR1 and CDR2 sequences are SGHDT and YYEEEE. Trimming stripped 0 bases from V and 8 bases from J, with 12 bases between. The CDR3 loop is CASSLVSTRDEQFF. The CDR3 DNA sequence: TGTGCCAGCAGCTTGGTTTCTACAAGAGATGAGCAGTTCTTC.

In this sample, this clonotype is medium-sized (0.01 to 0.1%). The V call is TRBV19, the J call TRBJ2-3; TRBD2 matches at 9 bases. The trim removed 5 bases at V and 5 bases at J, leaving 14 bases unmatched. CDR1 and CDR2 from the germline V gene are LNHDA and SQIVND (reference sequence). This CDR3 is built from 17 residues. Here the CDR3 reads CASSADLLAGGGDTQYF. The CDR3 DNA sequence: TGTGCCAGTAGTGCCGACCTACTGGCGGGGGGGGGAGATACGCAGTATTTT.

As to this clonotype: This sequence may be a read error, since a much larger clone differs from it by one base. Here the CDR3 DNA reads TGTGCCAGCAATCGACAGGGAAGCTCCTACGAGCGGTACTTC. This sequence encodes CASNRQGSSYERYF. This chain joins TRBV12-3 or TRBV12-4 and TRBJ2-7, with 7 bases lining up with TRBD1. The CDR3 consists of 14 residues.

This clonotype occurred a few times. DNA of the CDR3: TGCAGTGCCCGACCCCAGGGTTGGGATCAGCCCCAGCATTTT. This translates into CSARPQGWDQPQHF. J is TRBJ1-5 and V is TRBV20-1; D is possibly TRBD1 (5 bases). Germline CDR1 reads DFQATT; CDR2 reads SNEGSKA (reference sequence). The CDR3 consists of 14 residues. Trimming removed 6 bases from V and 5 bases from J, with 17 bases in between.

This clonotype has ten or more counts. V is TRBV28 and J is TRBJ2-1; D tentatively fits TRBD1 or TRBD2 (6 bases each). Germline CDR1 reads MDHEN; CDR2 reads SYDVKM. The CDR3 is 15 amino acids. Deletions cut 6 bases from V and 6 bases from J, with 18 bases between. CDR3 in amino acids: CASRAMGGETNEQFF. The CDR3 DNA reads TGTGCCAGCAGAGCCATGGGGGGCGAGACCAATGAGCAGTTCTTC.

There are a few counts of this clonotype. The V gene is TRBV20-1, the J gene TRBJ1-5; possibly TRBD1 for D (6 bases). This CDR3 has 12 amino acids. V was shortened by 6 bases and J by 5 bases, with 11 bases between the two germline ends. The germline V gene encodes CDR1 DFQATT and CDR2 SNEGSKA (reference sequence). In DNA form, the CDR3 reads TGCAGTGCACGACAGGTAGATCAGCCCCAGCATTTT. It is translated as CSARQVDQPQHF.

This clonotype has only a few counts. The CDR3 DNA reads as TGTGCCAGCAGCGTCGAGGTGGGGGGACCCCAAGAGACCCAGTACTTC. It codes for CASSVEVGGPQETQYF. This rearrangement joins TRBV7-8 to TRBJ2-5, with D perhaps matching TRBD2 (6 bases). Trimming stripped 5 bases from V and 1 base from J, with 17 bases between. This CDR3 region has 16 residues. Germline-derived CDR1 and CDR2 are SGHVS and FQNEAQ.

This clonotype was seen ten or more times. CDR3 nucleotide sequence: TGCGCCAGCAGCCAAGATCGGCCCGTGGCAGGGCCGATGGGGTGGGGAAACGAGCAGTACTTC. Its protein product is CASSQDRPVAGPMGWGNEQYF. The V call is TRBV4-1, the J call TRBJ2-7; possibly TRBD1 for D (5 bases). V was pared by 0 bases and J by 5 bases, with 32 bases between. Per germline, CDR1 MGHRA and CDR2 YSYEKL. The CDR3 spans 21 residues.

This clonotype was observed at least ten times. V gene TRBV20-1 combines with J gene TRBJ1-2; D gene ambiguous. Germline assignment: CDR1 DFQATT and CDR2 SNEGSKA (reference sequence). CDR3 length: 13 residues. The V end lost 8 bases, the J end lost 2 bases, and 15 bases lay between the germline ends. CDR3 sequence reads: CSPYRAANYGYTF. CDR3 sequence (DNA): TGCAGTCCCTACCGGGCAGCGAACTATGGCTACACCTTC.

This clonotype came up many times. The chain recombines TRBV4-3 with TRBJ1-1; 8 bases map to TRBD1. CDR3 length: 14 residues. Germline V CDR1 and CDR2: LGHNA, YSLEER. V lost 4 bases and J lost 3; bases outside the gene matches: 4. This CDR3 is CASSRTGRDTEAFF. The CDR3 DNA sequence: TGCGCCAGCAGCCGGACAGGGCGGGACACTGAAGCTTTCTTT.

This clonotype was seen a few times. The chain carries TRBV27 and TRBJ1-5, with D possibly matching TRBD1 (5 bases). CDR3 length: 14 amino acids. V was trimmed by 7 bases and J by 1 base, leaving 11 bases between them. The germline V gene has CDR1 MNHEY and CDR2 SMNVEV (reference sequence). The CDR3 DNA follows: TGTGCCAGCAAAACAGGACTCAGCAATCAGCCCCAGCATTTT. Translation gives CASKTGLSNQPQHF.